The T cell receptor (beta chain) described here comes from a study of neurological immune-mediated disorders. On the study more broadly: For the approximately 35 multiple sclerosis patients, the disease was relapsing-remitting in some 30 and secondary progressive in 3.

This clonotype has a count of ten or more. Antigen: not known. cDNA was made by 5'RACE with 10-nucleotide random UMIs. Every sequencing run gave over 190 million TCR-beta sequences, taken from 15-18 subjects. From the 5' RACE reads, TCRdb called clonotypes with MiXCR, one entry per CDR3 protein. This sample has 55,000 or so distinct CDR3 sequences, with 4.2% found just once. Study-wide points: HTLV-1-associated myelopathy had the most TCR clonal expansion, and multiple sclerosis had the least, less than healthy controls.

CDR1 KGHSH and CDR2 LQKENI come from the germline V gene. This CDR3 has 14 residues. V was clipped by 2 bases and J by 9 bases, with 11 bases between them. Sequenced sample: PBMCs. The chain uses TRBV18 and TRBJ1-6, with D hard to call. This sequence was found in a man aged 45-65 years with multiple sclerosis. CDR3 nucleotides: TGTGCCAGCTCACCAGAGGGCATGGTTTCACCCCTCCACTTT. This encodes CASSPEGMVSPLHF.